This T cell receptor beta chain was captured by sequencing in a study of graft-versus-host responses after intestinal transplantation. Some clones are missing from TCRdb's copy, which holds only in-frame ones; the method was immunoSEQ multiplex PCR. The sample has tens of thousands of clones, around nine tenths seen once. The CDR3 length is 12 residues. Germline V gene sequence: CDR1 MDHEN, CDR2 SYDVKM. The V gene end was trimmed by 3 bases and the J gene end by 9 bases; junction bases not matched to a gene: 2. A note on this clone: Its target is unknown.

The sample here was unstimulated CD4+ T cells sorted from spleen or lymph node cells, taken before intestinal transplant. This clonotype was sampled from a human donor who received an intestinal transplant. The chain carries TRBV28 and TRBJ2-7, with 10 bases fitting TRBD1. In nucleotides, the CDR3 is TGTGCCAGCAGTTTGACAGGGGGCGCGCAGTACTTC. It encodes CASSLTGGAQYF.